This T cell receptor (beta chain) was sequenced during a study of T cell repertoires in cytomegalovirus infection. Background on the study: Based on public TCR beta signatures, there were indications of CMV infection and of a matching HLA type. Regarding the study as a whole: HLA-C-restricted CMV-specific TCR beta clonotypes prevailed in the ex vivo response.

This clonotype was found once. Its antigen is not identified. TCRdb re-called the reads through MiXCR, storing one row per CDR3 protein. This table has fewer than 1,000,000 distinct CDR3 sequences, around a third appearing once. The CDR3 spans 13 residues. V was shortened by 6 bases and J by 7 bases, with 16 bases between the two germline ends. From germline, CDR1 is ENHRY and CDR2 SYGVKD. The chain uses TRBV10-3 and TRBJ2-7, with D possibly being TRBD2 (6 bases). The input for sequencing was cultured CD8+ T cells from PBMCs, taken from culture after CMV antigen stimulation. The sequence was obtained from a human donor in good health (CMV status not recorded). Some clones in this sample may be carry-over from other donors' samples. CDR3 residues: CAIRLDTAGEQYV. CDR3 nucleotides: TGTGCCATCAGGCTGGACACTGCGGGGGAGCAGTACGTC.